The clone carrying this T cell receptor beta chain counts as medium-sized (0.01 to 0.1%). This specimen comes from a study of tumor-infiltrating lymphocytes in oesophageal squamous cell carcinoma. TCRdb called the PCR reads again in MiXCR, with one record for every CDR3 protein. Among 3,500 or so distinct CDR3 sequences listed, approximately 16% were seen once. V trimming: 3 bases; J trimming: 9 bases; junction bases outside the gene matches: 16. Germline V gives CDR1 MGHDK, CDR2 SYGVNS. The CDR3 has 17 residues. The clonotype originates from a male donor with esophageal squamous cell carcinoma. The rearrangement joins TRBV25-1 to TRBJ2-1, with 8 bases identical to TRBD1. The source material was esophageal tumor tissue. The CDR3 sequence: CASSDSRWDRSLGEQFF. The CDR3 DNA reads TGTGCCAGCAGTGATAGTCGGTGGGACAGGTCGTTGGGTGAGCAGTTCTTC.